This TCR beta chain appears in the sequencing data of a study of human thymus T cells. Findings and caveats of the study: Unrelated people showed highly overlapping thymic repertoires, related research reported. Thymic and blood repertoires appeared to display a bias in their usage of V and J genes.

This clone appeared a single time. No antigen is known for it. It was from resections taken during corrective heart surgery that the thymus tissue came. It was healthy Finnish infants having corrective surgery for congenital heart defects who were the donors. Method: immunoSEQ multiplex PCR; TCRdb's copy keeps in-frame clones and lacks some. The data contain some 72,000 clones, approximately 97% of them seen just once; the ten biggest clones take up 0.025% to 0.035%. The germline gives CDR1 SQVTM, CDR2 ANQGSEA. The germline V and J ends were trimmed by 7 bases and 7 bases, with 19 bases remaining between them. The CDR3 has 13 amino acids.

The genes are TRBV29-1 and TRBJ2-5; tentative D call: TRBD2 (5 bases). Sequencing input: thymus tissue. This clonotype originated in a boy under two years old with a congenital heart defect but otherwise immunologically healthy. The CDR3 nucleotides are TGCAGCGCCTTGGAACCCGGGAAAGGGACCCAGTACTTC. It codes for CSALEPGKGTQYF.